The 28 T cell receptor beta chains below all came from one sample that was sequenced in a study of T cell changes during pregnancy in multiple sclerosis. Repertoires were generated with immunoSEQ multiplex PCR, while TCRdb's copy carries only in-frame clones and drops some. The sample consists of approximately 40,000 clones, 80% to 90% of them appearing once. The sample was CD4+ T cells from peripheral blood mononuclear cells, taken in the first trimester of pregnancy. Receptors originate from a female donor with multiple sclerosis, enrolled in a pregnancy study.

The chain is built from TRBV6-1 and TRBJ1-2; 11 nucleotides align to TRBD1. This CDR3 spans 13 amino acids. The trim removed 6 bases at V and 7 bases at J, leaving 4 bases unmatched. From germline, CDR1 is MNHNS and CDR2 SASEGT. The CDR3, as DNA: TGTGCCAGCAGAGGACAGGGGGCCGTTGGCTACACCTTC. Its protein product is CASRGQGAVGYTF.

The chain employs TRBV10-2 and TRBJ2-7; TRBD2 aligns across 8 bases. The V gene's germline CDR1 is WSHSY and CDR2 SAAADI. J was trimmed by 6 bases and V by 6 bases; bases with no gene match: 16. The CDR3 is 16 amino acids. CDR3 residues: CASRTSLWREAGEQYF. The CDR3 DNA is TGCGCCAGCAGGACATCCCTATGGCGGGAGGCCGGCGAGCAGTACTTC.

The rearrangement joins TRBV5-1 to TRBJ2-5; a possible D gene is TRBD1 (5 bases). Germline V gene sequence: CDR1 SGHRS, CDR2 YFSETQ. CDR3 length equals 15 residues. Trimming left V 1 base short and J 2 bases short, with 12 bases between. DNA for the CDR3: TGCGCCAGCAGCTTGACAGGTCTCCCACAAGAGACCCAGTACTTC. Protein product: CASSLTGLPQETQYF.

This chain uses TRBV18 with TRBJ2-2, with 7 bases lining up with TRBD2. CDR3 length equals 19 residues. Losses at the gene ends were 3 bases for V and 1 base for J; bases not matched to a gene: 14. Germline CDR1 and CDR2: KGHSH and LQKENI. Here the CDR3 DNA reads TGTGCCAGCTCACCCTCCTTGAGGAGCGGGATTTTGAACACCGGGGAGCTGTTTTTT. As protein: CASSPSLRSGILNTGELFF.

The V and J genes are TRBV2 and TRBJ2-7; TRBD1 might be the D (5 bases). Trimming removed 8 bases at V and 10 bases at J, with 21 bases between. The CDR3 totals 13 residues. Looked up from germline, CDR1 is SNHLY and CDR2 is FYNNEI. The CDR3 bases are TGTGCCAGCGATCAGACAGATCGCTACCCACAGTACTTC. Amino acid sequence: CASDQTDRYPQYF.

The V gene is TRBV11-2, the J gene TRBJ2-7; TRBD2 matches 8 bases. This CDR3 is built from 10 residues. The V gene end was trimmed by 8 bases and the J gene end by 7 bases; junction bases not matched to a gene: 1. Germline loops: CDR1 SGHAT, CDR2 FQNNGV. The CDR3 loop is CASGGGEQYF. CDR3 coding DNA: TGTGCCAGCGGCGGGGGGGAGCAGTACTTC.

The gene calls are TRBV7-8 and TRBJ1-1; D uncertain. The CDR3 sequence is 13 residues long. The germline V gene encodes CDR1 SGHVS and CDR2 FQNEAQ. Trimming pared 4 bases from V and 0 bases from J, leaving 6 bases between. Written as DNA, the CDR3 is TGTGCCAGCAGCTGGGCCATGAACACTGAAGCTTTCTTT. The encoded protein is CASSWAMNTEAFF.

The CDR3 region is CASSEDPGGRDEQFF. Written as DNA, the CDR3 is TGTGCCAGCAGTGAAGATCCGGGAGGCCGGGATGAGCAGTTCTTC. This sequence joins TRBV6-1 and TRBJ2-1; 7 bases fit TRBD2. Trimming at V came to 1 base and at J to 8 bases, leaving 8 bases not matched to a gene. CDR1 and CDR2 from the germline V gene are MNHNS and SASEGT. The CDR3 is made up of 15 amino acids.

In nucleotides, the CDR3 is TGTGCCAGCAGCTCGGCGGGGAGCTCCTACAATGAGCAGTTCTTC. This gives the protein CASSSAGSSYNEQFF. The chain combines TRBV7-2 with TRBJ2-1; possible D gene TRBD2, 6 bases. V was shortened by 4 bases and J by 0 bases, with 10 bases between the two germline ends. This CDR3 spans 15 amino acids. Germline V gene sequence: CDR1 SGHTA, CDR2 FQGNSA.

The V and J genes are TRBV30 and TRBJ2-7; TRBD1 matches 9 bases. The CDR3 spans 15 residues. The ends lost 4 bases at V and 0 bases at J; junction bases unmatched: 7. Germline V lookup: CDR1 GTSNPN, CDR2 SVGIG (reference sequence). DNA of the CDR3: TGTGCCTGGATTAATCCGGGACAGGGCTCCTACGAGCAGTACTTC. Encoded protein: CAWINPGQGSYEQYF.

This sequence joins TRBV6-5 and TRBJ1-2; TRBD1 might be the D (5 bases). In germline, CDR1 is MNHEY, CDR2 SVGAGI. CDR3 length equals 13 residues. V lost 5 bases and J 8 bases, leaving 15 bases between the germline ends. The CDR3 nucleotides are TGTGCCAGCAGTATCAGGGAATCGCGGGGCTACACCTTC. Protein: CASSIRESRGYTF.

The V and J genes are TRBV19 and TRBJ1-1; D uncertain. Deletions cut 3 bases from V and 9 bases from J, with 8 bases between. Germline V gene lookup returns CDR1 LNHDA and CDR2 SQIVND (reference sequence). The CDR3 covers 11 residues. CDR3 amino acids: CASSIWSQAFF. The CDR3 nucleotides are TGTGCCAGTAGTATTTGGAGCCAAGCTTTCTTT. The full variable domain, in which reference TRBV19 and TRBJ1-1 provide the parts outside the CDR3, is DGGITQSPKYLFRKEGQNVTLSCEQNLNHDAMYWYRQDPGQGLRLIYYSQIVNDFQKGDIAEGYSVSREKKESFPLTVTSAQKNPTAFYLCASSIWSQAFFGQGTRLTVV.

The chain has TRBV10-2 and TRBJ1-2; 8 nucleotides agree with TRBD1. The germline V gene has CDR1 WSHSY and CDR2 SAAADI. The CDR3 has 17 amino acids. Trimming removed 10 bases from V and 1 base from J; junction bases left unmatched: 17. The CDR3 loop is CATLGGARQGYNYGYTF. CDR3 sequence (DNA): TGCGCCACCCTAGGCGGCGCTCGACAGGGGTATAACTATGGCTACACCTTC.

V and J are TRBV2 and TRBJ1-3, with D perhaps TRBD1 (5 bases). Germline CDR1 is SNHLY and CDR2 is FYNNEI. CDR3 length: 16 residues. Trimming took 6 bases from V and 4 from J, leaving 19 bases between them. DNA of the CDR3: TGTGCCAGCAGCGCCTCAGGGTCCCCCGGAGGAAACACCATATATTTT. This codes for CASSASGSPGGNTIYF.

The V gene is TRBV6-6, the J gene TRBJ1-1, with D perhaps matching TRBD1 (6 bases). Germline V lookup: CDR1 MNHNY, CDR2 SVGAGI (reference sequence). The CDR3 loop spans 13 amino acids. Trimming left V 8 bases short and J 4 bases short, with 14 bases between. CDR3: CASQQGASTEAFF. CDR3 nucleotides: TGTGCCAGCCAACAGGGCGCGAGCACTGAAGCTTTCTTT.

This clone was counted a single time. V and J are TRBV10-3 and TRBJ1-6, with TRBD1 matching 9 bases. The germline CDR1 and CDR2 sequences are ENHRY and SYGVKD. The length of the CDR3 is 17 residues. V was clipped by 6 bases and J by 0 bases; unmatched bases: 6. DNA for the CDR3: TGTGCCATCAGACAGGACAGGGGTGACTCCTATAATTCACCCCTCCACTTT. Its protein is CAIRQDRGDSYNSPLHF.

The chain joins TRBV7-2 to TRBJ2-7, with 7 bases aligning to TRBD1. Germline V gene lookup returns CDR1 SGHTA and CDR2 FQGNSA. The V gene end was trimmed by 3 bases and the J gene end by 5 bases; junction bases not matched to a gene: 4. The CDR3 totals 13 residues. The CDR3 bases are TGTGCCAGCAGCTTTAACAGGGGACACGAGCAGTACTTC. This sequence encodes CASSFNRGHEQYF.

This clone was counted only a few times. This chain connects TRBV9 to TRBJ2-7; 9 bases are a match to TRBD1. Trimming at V came to 3 bases and at J to 2 bases, leaving 6 bases not matched to a gene. The length of the CDR3 is 15 residues. Germline CDR1 SGDLS, CDR2 YYNGEE. In DNA form, the CDR3 reads TGTGCCAGCAGCGATGACAGGGGGGGGACCTACGAGCAGTACTTC. Amino acid sequence: CASSDDRGGTYEQYF. Full variable domain (rest looked up from reference TRBV9 and TRBJ2-7): DSGVTQTPKHLITATGQRVTLRCSPRSGDLSVYWYQQSLDQGLQFLIQYYNGEERAKGNILERFSAQQFPDLHSELNLSSLELGDSALYFCASSDDRGGTYEQYFGPGTRLTVT.

The rearrangement joins TRBV19 to TRBJ1-1; D is perhaps TRBD1 (6 bases). Per germline, CDR1 LNHDA and CDR2 SQIVND (reference sequence). The CDR3 runs to 14 residues. Between the trimmed V and J ends, which lost 9 bases and 1 base, there was a span of 15 bases. In DNA, the CDR3 is TGTGCCAGCAAGTCGAGGGGGAGGAACACTGAAGCTTTCTTT. It encodes CASKSRGRNTEAFF.

The rearrangement links TRBV10-3 to TRBJ1-5, with TRBD1 as a possible D gene (6 bases). The CDR3 loop spans 16 amino acids. CDR1 is ENHRY and CDR2 is SYGVKD in the germline V gene. V was trimmed by 4 bases and J by 0 bases, leaving 13 bases between them. CDR3 in amino acids: CAISVGGGGSNQPQHF. CDR3 sequence (DNA): TGTGCCATCAGTGTCGGGGGCGGGGGTAGCAATCAGCCCCAGCATTTT.

This rearrangement joins TRBV30 to TRBJ2-1; TRBD2 aligns across 8 bases. The CDR3 runs 14 residues. J was trimmed by 13 bases and V by 0 bases; bases with no gene match: 11. Germline assignment: CDR1 GTSNPN and CDR2 SVGIG (reference sequence). Here the CDR3 reads CAWSVLSGRFAQFF. The CDR3 coding sequence is TGTGCCTGGAGTGTACTCAGCGGGAGATTTGCTCAGTTCTTC.

This sequence joins TRBV4-2 and TRBJ2-2; 10 positions match TRBD2. Germline-derived CDR1 and CDR2 are LGHNA and YNFKEQ. The ends lost 1 base at V and 0 bases at J; junction bases unmatched: 5. The CDR3 spans 18 residues. The CDR3 is CASSQAGAGGPNTGELFF. The CDR3 DNA sequence: TGTGCCAGCAGCCAAGCGGGAGCGGGAGGGCCGAACACCGGGGAGCTGTTTTTT.

The chain recombines TRBV9 with TRBJ1-2; 9 bases line up with TRBD1. The V and J ends lost 0 bases and 7 bases, in that order; junction bases with no gene match: 7. Germline CDR1 SGDLS, CDR2 YYNGEE. The CDR3 has 15 residues. The CDR3 DNA reads as TGTGCCAGCAGCGTAGGGACAGGGGAATTTGGTGGCTACACCTTC. This gives the protein CASSVGTGEFGGYTF. Combining the CDR3 with reference TRBV9 and TRBJ1-2 gives the whole variable domain DSGVTQTPKHLITATGQRVTLRCSPRSGDLSVYWYQQSLDQGLQFLIQYYNGEERAKGNILERFSAQQFPDLHSELNLSSLELGDSALYFCASSVGTGEFGGYTFGSGTRLTVV.

The chain recombines TRBV7-8 with TRBJ1-1; 8 bases agree with TRBD1. The V gene end was trimmed by 5 bases and the J gene end by 4 bases; junction bases not matched to a gene: 9. The CDR3 sequence is 15 residues long. Germline loops: CDR1 SGHVS, CDR2 FQNEAQ. CDR3 in amino acids: CASSLHRGAGTEAFF. CDR3 nucleotides: TGTGCCAGCAGCCTTCACAGGGGGGCTGGCACTGAAGCTTTCTTT.

The chain has TRBV2 and TRBJ2-7, with D possibly being TRBD1 (5 bases). The CDR3 extends over 13 amino acids. Germline-derived CDR1 and CDR2 are SNHLY and FYNNEI. Trimming pared 2 bases from V and 2 bases from J, leaving 7 bases between. The CDR3 loop reads CASSEQGPYEQYF. The CDR3 DNA reads TGTGCCAGCAGTGAACAGGGTCCCTACGAGCAGTACTTC.

This chain links TRBV19 with TRBJ1-5, with TRBD1 identical over 9 bases. There are 14 residues in the CDR3. Germline CDR1 and CDR2: LNHDA and SQIVND (reference sequence). V gave up 9 bases and J gave up 3 bases; unmatched junction bases: 6. The CDR3 DNA reads as TGTGCCAGCTCATGGACAGGGGACAATCAGCCCCAGCATTTT. It translates to CASSWTGDNQPQHF. The whole variable domain, filled in from reference TRBV19 and TRBJ1-5, reads DGGITQSPKYLFRKEGQNVTLSCEQNLNHDAMYWYRQDPGQGLRLIYYSQIVNDFQKGDIAEGYSVSREKKESFPLTVTSAQKNPTAFYLCASSWTGDNQPQHFGDGTRLSIL.

The rearrangement links TRBV28 to TRBJ2-7; 11 nucleotides align to TRBD2. The CDR3 runs to 17 residues. Germline V lookup: CDR1 MDHEN, CDR2 SYDVKM. The trim removed 3 bases at V and 2 bases at J, leaving 9 bases unmatched. CDR3 nucleotide sequence: TGTGCCAGCAGTTTTTTGACTAGCGGGATGATTCCCTACGAGCAGTACTTC. It codes for CASSFLTSGMIPYEQYF.

This chain connects TRBV19 to TRBJ1-1; 10 bases are shared with TRBD1. The J segment lost 4 bases and the V segment lost 6 bases, leaving 5 bases of the junction unmatched. This CDR3 has 14 residues. Germline CDR1 is LNHDA and CDR2 is SQIVND (reference sequence). CDR3 DNA: TGTGCCAGTAGCTTTGACAGGGGGCTCACTGAAGCTTTCTTT. It codes for CASSFDRGLTEAFF.